This record covers a single TCR beta chain. This clone's antigen is unknown. No base quality values were provided; no much bigger clone lies one nucleotide off. The data were obtained in a study of Graves' ophthalmopathy and Graves' hyperthyroidism (dated by TCRdb to the late 2010s). For context, the study as a whole: Peripheral blood was collected at initial diagnosis, prior to any treatment. In five or six hyperthyroidism patients, T-cell repertoires of thyroid tissue and blood were compared. The study used signatures of the TCR beta repertoire to tell Graves' ophthalmopathy apart from Graves' hyperthyroidism and to predict which patients would progress to ophthalmopathy. To explore V-J signatures that separate ophthalmopathy from hyperthyroidism, a discovery set of about a hundred patients was enrolled, consisting of 40 to 45 with ophthalmopathy and 57 with stable hyperthyroidism. In total, 120 to 150 blood samples were TCR-sequenced: under 45 ophthalmopathy, over 70 hyperthyroidism and roughly 17 hyperthyroidism-to-ophthalmopathy patients. Following sampling, methimazole starting at 30 mg daily was administered to hyperthyroidism patients, and high-dose intravenous methylprednisolone was administered to ophthalmopathy patients. For independent validation, a separate cohort was made up of approximately 18 hyperthyroidism patients plus 17 patients who later progressed from hyperthyroidism to ophthalmopathy.

What the research found in general, with its limitations: In validation, the model predicted ophthalmopathy progression with more than 55% sensitivity and 72.22% specificity; 12 predicted patients were CT-confirmed with GO in a median of approximately 6.2 months. In cross-validation, the 13-signature model distinguished ophthalmopathy from stable hyperthyroidism with approximately 90% sensitivity and about 81% specificity, while in the test set the corresponding values were about 80% and 75%. Sample size was not predetermined statistically, and investigators were not blinded to group allocation. Most expanded thyroid clonotypes with a frequency above 0.001 also appeared in blood, which suggests that blood repertoires may reflect the immune response in the thyroid.

Stable hyperthyroidism was defined as no progression to ophthalmopathy within 18 months of follow-up. Patients with hyperthyroidism were aged 18 to 65 years, had been newly diagnosed, and had a disease duration of less than 2 months. Patients with other autoimmune diseases, uncontrolled infections, pregnancy or lactation were excluded from the study. Diagnosis was based on clinical symptoms, serum thyroxine, TRAb, thyroid ultrasound and orbital computed tomography. PBMCs were isolated from approximately 10 ml of fresh peripheral blood by Ficoll-Paque density gradient centrifugation. Total RNA was extracted with Trizol reagent and quality-checked on an Agilent 2100 Bioanalyzer. For repertoire sequencing, TCR beta CDR3 regions were amplified from RNA transcripts. The first round was an RT-PCR using HTBI primers with the Qiagen OneStep RT-PCR kit, and this first round was followed by a second-round multiplex PCR, then size selection and purification. Libraries were sequenced on an Illumina HiSeq2000 using paired-end 100 bp reads. Turning to the authors' computational methods: SOAPnuke was used for read processing, and reads with adapters, uncalled bases, a mean Phred below 15, or no exact constant-primer or identifier match were discarded. COPE v1.2.5 was used to merge high-quality paired reads. Each unique nucleotide sequence was treated as a clonotype, and MiTCR v1.1 was used to align the clonotypes to the IMGT TRB V, D and J references. Analysis was restricted to V-J combinations with a frequency above 0.0001, which covered 99.2% of repertoires. For each V-J combination, a TCR clonal expansion and chaos score was defined as F50 clonal expansion divided by the chaos observed in the TCRdist matrix. Welch's t-statistics and random forest were used to reduce features to 10 to 15 V-J combinations, which were fed into a naive Bayes classifier. The similarity between thyroid and blood repertoires was quantified using the Morisita-Horn index. TCRdb trimmed the raw reads at Q25, called clones with MiXCR and kept productive beta chains. Every CDR3 protein is listed once, alongside the most common genes and DNA of its rows. The V and J calls and clone size come from TCRdb's table, not from the authors' own analysis. This sample gives roughly 36,000 distinct CDR3 sequences in total; approximately 50% of them show up just once. The biggest ten clones account for roughly 24% of the sample.

The CDR3 covers 16 residues, taking in both the cysteine and the phenylalanine. Only CDR3 DNA remains: 48 bases, in frame from the first base. From the germline V gene, CDR1 is KGHDR and CDR2 is SFDVKD. Clipping removes 1 base from V and 5 bases from J, with 7 as the unmatched junction base count. The sample taken for sequencing was peripheral blood. This TCR derives from an adult woman with stable Graves' hyperthyroidism. Rearrangement joined TRBV24-1 to TRBJ1-1; TRBD1 matches 9 bases in the middle. The CDR3 reads as follows: CATSDFPEDRGTEAFF. DNA sequence: TGTGCCACCAGTGATTTTCCAGAGGACAGGGGAACTGAAGCTTTCTTT.